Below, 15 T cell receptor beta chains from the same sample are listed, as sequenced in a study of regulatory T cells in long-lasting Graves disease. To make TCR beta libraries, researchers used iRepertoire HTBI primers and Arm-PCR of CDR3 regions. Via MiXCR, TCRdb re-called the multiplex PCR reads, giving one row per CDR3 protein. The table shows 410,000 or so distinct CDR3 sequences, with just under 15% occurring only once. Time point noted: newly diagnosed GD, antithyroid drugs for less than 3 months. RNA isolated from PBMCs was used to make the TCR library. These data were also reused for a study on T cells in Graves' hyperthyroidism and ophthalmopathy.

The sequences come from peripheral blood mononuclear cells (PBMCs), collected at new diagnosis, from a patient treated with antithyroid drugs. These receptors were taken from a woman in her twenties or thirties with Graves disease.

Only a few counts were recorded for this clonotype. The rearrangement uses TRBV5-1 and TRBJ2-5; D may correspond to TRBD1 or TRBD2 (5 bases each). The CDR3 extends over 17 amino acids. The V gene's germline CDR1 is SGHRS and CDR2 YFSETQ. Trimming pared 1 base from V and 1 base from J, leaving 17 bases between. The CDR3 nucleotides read TGCGCCAGCAGCTTGTCCCCGGGGCTTCGAGGCCAAGAGACCCAGTACTTC. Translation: CASSLSPGLRGQETQYF.

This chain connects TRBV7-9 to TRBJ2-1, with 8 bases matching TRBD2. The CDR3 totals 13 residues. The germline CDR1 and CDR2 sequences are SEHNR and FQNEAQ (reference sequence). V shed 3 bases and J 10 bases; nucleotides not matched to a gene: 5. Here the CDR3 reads CASSLTTSDEQFF. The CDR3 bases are TGTGCCAGCAGCTTGACGACTAGCGACGAGCAGTTCTTC.

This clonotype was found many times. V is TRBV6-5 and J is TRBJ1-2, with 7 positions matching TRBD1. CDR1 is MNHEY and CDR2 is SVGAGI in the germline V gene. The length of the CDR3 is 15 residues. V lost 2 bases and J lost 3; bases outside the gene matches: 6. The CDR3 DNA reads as TGTGCCAGCAGTTACGCGGACAGGATCTACTATGGCTACACCTTC. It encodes CASSYADRIYYGYTF.

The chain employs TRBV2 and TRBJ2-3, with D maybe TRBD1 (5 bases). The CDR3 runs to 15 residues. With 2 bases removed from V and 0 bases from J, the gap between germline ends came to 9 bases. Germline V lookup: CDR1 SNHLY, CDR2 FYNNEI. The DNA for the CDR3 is TGTGCCAGCAGTGAAACAGGTTCTAGCACAGATACGCAGTATTTT. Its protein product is CASSETGSSTDTQYF. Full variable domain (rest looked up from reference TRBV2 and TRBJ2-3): EPEVTQTPSHQVTQMGQEVILRCVPISNHLYFYWYRQILGQKVEFLVSFYNNEISEKSEIFDDQFSVERPDGSNFTLKIRSTKLEDSAMYFCASSETGSSTDTQYFGPGTRLTVL.

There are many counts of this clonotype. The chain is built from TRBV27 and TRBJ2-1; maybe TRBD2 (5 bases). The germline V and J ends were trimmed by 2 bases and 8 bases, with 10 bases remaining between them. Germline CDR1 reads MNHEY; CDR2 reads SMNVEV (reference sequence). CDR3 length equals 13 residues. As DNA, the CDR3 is TGTGCCAGCAGTTTAACGGGATCCTATGAGCAGTTCTTC. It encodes CASSLTGSYEQFF.

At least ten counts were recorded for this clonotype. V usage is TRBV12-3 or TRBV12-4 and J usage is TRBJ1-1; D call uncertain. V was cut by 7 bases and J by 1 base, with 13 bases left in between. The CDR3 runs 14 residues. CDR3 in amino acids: CASKMRQKNTEAFF. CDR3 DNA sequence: TGTGCCAGCAAGATGCGGCAGAAGAACACTGAAGCTTTCTTT.

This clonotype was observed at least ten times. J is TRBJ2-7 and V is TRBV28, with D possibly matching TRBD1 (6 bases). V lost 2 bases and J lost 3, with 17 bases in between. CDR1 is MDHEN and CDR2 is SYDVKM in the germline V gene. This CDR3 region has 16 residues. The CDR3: CASSLIGSGERYEQYF. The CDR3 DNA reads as TGTGCCAGCAGTTTAATTGGGTCAGGGGAACGCTACGAGCAGTACTTC. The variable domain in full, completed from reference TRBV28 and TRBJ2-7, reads DVKVTQSSRYLVKRTGEKVFLECVQDMDHENMFWYRQDPGLGLRLIYFSYDVKMKEKGDIPEGYSVSREKKERFSLILESASTNQTSMYLCASSLIGSGERYEQYFGPGTRLTVT.

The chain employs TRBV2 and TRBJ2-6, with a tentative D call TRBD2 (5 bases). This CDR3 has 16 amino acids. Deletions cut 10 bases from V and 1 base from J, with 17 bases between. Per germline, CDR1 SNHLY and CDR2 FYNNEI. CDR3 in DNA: TGTGCCACCCTCAGCGGATCCCTATCTGGGGCCAACGTCCTGACTTTC. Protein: CATLSGSLSGANVLTF. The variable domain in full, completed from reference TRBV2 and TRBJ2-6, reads EPEVTQTPSHQVTQMGQEVILRCVPISNHLYFYWYRQILGQKVEFLVSFYNNEISEKSEIFDDQFSVERPDGSNFTLKIRSTKLEDSAMYFCATLSGSLSGANVLTFGAGSRLTVL.

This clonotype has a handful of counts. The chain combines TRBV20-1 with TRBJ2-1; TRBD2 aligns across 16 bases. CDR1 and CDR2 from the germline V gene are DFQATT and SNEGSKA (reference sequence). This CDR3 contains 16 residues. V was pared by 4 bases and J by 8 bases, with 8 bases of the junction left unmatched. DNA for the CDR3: TGCAGTGCTACAACCGGGACTAGCGGGAGGGCGGATGAGCAGTTCTTC. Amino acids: CSATTGTSGRADEQFF.

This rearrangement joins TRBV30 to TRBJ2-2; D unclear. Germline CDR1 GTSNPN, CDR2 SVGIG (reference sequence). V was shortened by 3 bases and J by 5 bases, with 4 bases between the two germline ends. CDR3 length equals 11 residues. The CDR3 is CAWRQTGELFF. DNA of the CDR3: TGTGCCTGGAGACAGACCGGGGAGCTGTTTTTT.

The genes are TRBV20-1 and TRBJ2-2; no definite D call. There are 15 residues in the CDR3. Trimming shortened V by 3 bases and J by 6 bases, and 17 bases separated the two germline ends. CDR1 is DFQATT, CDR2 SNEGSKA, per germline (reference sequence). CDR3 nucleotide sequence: TGCAGTGCTAGGAGAAAGCGTCATTCGGCCGGGGAGCTGTTTTTT. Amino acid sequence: CSARRKRHSAGELFF.

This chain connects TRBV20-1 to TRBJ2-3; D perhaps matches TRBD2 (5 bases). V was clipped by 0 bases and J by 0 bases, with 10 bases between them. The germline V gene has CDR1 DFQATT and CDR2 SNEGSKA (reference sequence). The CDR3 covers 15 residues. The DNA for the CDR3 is TGCAGTGCTAGAGATCATAGGACTAGCACAGATACGCAGTATTTT. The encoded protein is CSARDHRTSTDTQYF.

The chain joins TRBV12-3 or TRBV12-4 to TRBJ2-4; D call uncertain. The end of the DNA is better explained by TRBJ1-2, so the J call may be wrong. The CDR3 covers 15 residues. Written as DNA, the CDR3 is TGTGCGAGCTTGGATCGAATCCAAGGGAGCTATGGCTACACCTTC. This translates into CASLDRIQGSYGYTF.

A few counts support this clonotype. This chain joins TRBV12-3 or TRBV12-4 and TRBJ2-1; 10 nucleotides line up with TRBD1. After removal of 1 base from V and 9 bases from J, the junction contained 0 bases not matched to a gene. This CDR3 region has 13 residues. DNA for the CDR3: TGTGCCAGCAGTTTAGGGACAGGGGGTGAGCAGTTCTTC. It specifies CASSLGTGGEQFF.

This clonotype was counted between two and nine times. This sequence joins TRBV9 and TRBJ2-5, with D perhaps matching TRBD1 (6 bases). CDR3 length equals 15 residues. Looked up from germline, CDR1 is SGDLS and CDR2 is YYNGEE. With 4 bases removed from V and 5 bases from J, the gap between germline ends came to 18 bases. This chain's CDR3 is CASSPRPPQGETQYF. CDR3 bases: TGTGCCAGCAGCCCCCGGCCGCCCCAGGGGGAGACCCAGTACTTC.